What follows describes a single T cell receptor beta chain. The sample comes from a study of CD8 T cells in Susac syndrome. An input of 0.5 to 1 ug of RNA was subjected to reverse transcription using random hexamers. Each CDR3 protein gets one entry after TCRdb re-called the immunoSEQ multiplex PCR reads with MiXCR. Among more than 100,000 distinct CDR3 sequences listed, 96% were seen once. Looked up from germline, CDR1 is DFQATT and CDR2 is SNEGSKA (reference sequence). The CDR3 has 14 amino acids. Losses at the gene ends were 6 bases for V and 3 bases for J; bases not matched to a gene: 7. The chain recombines TRBV20-1 with TRBJ2-7; 11 bases are shared with TRBD1. This clonotype was sampled from a human donor with Susac syndrome. The sample was CD4+ T cells from PBMCs. The CDR3 region has the DNA TGCAGTGCCCTAGAGGGGACAGGGGGCTACGAGCAGTACTTC. It translates to CSALEGTGGYEQYF.